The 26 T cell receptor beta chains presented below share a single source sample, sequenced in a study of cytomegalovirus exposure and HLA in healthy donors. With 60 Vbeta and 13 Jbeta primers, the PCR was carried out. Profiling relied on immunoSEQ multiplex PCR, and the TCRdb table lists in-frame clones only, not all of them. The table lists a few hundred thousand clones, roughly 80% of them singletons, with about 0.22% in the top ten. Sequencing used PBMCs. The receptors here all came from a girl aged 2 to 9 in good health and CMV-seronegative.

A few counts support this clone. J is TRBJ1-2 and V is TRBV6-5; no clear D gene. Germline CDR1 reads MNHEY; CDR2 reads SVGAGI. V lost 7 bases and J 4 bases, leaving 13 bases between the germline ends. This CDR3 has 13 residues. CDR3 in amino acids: CASTRSRSYGYTF. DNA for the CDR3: TGTGCCAGCACCCGGAGCCGGAGCTATGGCTACACCTTC.

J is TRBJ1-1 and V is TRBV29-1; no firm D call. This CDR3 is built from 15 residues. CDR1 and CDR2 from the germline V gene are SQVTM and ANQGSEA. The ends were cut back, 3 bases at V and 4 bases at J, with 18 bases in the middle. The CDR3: CSVDDLVGESTEAFF. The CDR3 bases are TGCAGCGTTGACGATTTGGTCGGGGAGAGCACTGAAGCTTTCTTT.

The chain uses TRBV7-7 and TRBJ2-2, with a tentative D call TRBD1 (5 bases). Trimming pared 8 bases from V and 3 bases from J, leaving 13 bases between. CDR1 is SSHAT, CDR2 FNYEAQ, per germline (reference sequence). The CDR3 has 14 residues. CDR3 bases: TGTGCCAGCGCGAAGGCAGGGTACACCGGGGAGCTGTTTTTT. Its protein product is CASAKAGYTGELFF.

The CDR3 DNA sequence: TGTGCCATCAGTGACCCGGGAGATACTGAAGCTTTCTTT. Translating gives CAISDPGDTEAFF. The chain has TRBV10-3 and TRBJ1-1; D gene unclear. The CDR3 runs 13 residues. V was shortened by 3 bases and J by 5 bases, with 10 bases between the two germline ends. Germline CDR1 ENHRY, CDR2 SYGVKD.

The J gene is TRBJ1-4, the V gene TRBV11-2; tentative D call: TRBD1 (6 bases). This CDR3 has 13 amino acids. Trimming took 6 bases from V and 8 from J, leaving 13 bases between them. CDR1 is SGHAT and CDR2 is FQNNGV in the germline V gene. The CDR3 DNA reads TGTGCCAGCAGGACAGGTGGGCTCGAAAAACTGTTTTTT. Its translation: CASRTGGLEKLFF.

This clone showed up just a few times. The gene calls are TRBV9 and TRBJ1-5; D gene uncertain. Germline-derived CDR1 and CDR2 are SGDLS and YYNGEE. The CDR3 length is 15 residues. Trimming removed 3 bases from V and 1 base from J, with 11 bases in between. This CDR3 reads CASSAQPGSNQPQHF. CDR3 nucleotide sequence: TGTGCCAGCAGCGCTCAGCCCGGGAGCAATCAGCCCCAGCATTTT.

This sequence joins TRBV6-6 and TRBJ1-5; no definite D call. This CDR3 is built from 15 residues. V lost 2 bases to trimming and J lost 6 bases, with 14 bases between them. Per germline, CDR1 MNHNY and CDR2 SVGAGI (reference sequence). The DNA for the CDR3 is TGTGCCAGCAGTTACGGGGAGCGGGTGGTTCAGCCCCAGCATTTT. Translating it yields CASSYGERVVQPQHF.

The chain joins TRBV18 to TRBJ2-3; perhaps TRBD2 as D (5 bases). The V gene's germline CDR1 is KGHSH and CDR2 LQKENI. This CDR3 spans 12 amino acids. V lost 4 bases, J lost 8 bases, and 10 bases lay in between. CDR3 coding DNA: TGTGCCAGCTCACTGGACTCCCGTACGCAGTATTTT. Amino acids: CASSLDSRTQYF.

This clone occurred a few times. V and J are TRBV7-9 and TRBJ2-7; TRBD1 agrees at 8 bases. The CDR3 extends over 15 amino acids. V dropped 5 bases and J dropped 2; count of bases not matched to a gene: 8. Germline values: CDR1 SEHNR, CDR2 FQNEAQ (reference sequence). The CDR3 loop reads CASSQIKGQAYEQYF. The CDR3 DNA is TGTGCCAGCAGCCAGATAAAGGGACAGGCCTACGAGCAGTACTTC.

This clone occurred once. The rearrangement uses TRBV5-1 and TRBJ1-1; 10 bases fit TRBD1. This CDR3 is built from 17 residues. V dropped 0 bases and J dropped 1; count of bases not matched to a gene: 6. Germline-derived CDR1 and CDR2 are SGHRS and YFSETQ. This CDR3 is CASSLARTGGKNTEAFF. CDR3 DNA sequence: TGCGCCAGCAGCTTGGCGCGGACAGGGGGAAAGAACACTGAAGCTTTCTTT.

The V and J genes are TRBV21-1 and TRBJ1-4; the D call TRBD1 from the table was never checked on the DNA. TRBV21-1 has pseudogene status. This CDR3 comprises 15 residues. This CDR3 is CASLGVPSYGEKLFF. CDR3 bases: TGTGCCAGCCTAGGGGTCCCCTCCTATGGGGAAAAACTGTTTTTT.

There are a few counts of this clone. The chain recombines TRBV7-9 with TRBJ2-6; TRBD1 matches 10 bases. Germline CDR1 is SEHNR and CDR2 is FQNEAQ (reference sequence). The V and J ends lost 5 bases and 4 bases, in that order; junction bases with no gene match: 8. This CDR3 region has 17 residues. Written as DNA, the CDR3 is TGTGCCAGCAGCCGACAGGGGGCCTCAGAAGGGGCCAACGTCCTGACTTTC. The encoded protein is CASSRQGASEGANVLTF.

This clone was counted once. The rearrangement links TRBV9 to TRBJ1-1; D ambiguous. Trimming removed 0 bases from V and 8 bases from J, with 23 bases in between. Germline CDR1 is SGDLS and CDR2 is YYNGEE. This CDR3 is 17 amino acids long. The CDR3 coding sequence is TGTGCCAGCAGCGTAGGAGGGTTTGGGCCAGAGGCAGTGGAAGCTTTCTTT. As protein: CASSVGGFGPEAVEAFF.

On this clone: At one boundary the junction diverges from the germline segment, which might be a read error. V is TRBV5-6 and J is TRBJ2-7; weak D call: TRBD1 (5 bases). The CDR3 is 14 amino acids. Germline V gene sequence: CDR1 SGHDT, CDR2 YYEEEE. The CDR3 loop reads CAGSPADSTYEQYF. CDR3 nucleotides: TGTGCCGGCAGCCCCGCCGACAGTACCTACGAGCAGTACTTC. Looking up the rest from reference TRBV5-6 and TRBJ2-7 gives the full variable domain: DAGVTQSPTHLIKTRGQQVTLRCSPKSGHDTVSWYQQALGQGPQFIFQYYEEEERQRGNFPDRFSGHQFPNYSSELNVNALLLGDSALYLCAGSPADSTYEQYFGPGTRLTVT.

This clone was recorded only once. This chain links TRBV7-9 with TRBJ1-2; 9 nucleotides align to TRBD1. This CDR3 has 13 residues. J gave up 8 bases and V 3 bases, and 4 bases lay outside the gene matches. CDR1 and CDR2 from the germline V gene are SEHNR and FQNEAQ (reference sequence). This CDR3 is CASSLTDRGGYTF. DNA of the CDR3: TGTGCCAGCAGCTTGACCGACAGGGGGGGCTACACCTTC.

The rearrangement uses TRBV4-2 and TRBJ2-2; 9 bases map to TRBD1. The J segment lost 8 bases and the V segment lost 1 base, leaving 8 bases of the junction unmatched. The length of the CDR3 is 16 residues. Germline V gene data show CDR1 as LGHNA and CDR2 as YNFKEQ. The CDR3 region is CASSQVGTGGTGELFF. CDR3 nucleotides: TGTGCCAGCAGCCAAGTAGGAACAGGGGGCACGGGGGAGCTGTTTTTT.

In DNA form, the CDR3 reads TGTGCCAGCAGCCTGGGGGGACTAGCGGGTGCCGAGCAGTACTTC. Amino acids: CASSLGGLAGAEQYF. The chain carries TRBV6-1 and TRBJ2-7; 12 nucleotides line up with TRBD2. The V segment lost 6 bases and the J segment 6 bases; nucleotides outside the gene matches: 9. This CDR3 region has 15 residues. The germline V gene has CDR1 MNHNS and CDR2 SASEGT.

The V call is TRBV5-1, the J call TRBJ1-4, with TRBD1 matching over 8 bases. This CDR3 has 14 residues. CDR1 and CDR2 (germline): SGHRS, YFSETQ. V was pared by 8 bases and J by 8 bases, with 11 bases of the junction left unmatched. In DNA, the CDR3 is TGCGCCAGTAGACCTACAGGGGGGCACGAAAAACTGTTTTTT. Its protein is CASRPTGGHEKLFF.

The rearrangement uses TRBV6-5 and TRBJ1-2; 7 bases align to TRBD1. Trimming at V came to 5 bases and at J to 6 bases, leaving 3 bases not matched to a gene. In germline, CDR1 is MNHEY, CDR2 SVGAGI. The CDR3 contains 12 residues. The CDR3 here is CASSETGNGYTF. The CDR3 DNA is TGTGCCAGCAGTGAGACAGGGAATGGCTACACCTTC.

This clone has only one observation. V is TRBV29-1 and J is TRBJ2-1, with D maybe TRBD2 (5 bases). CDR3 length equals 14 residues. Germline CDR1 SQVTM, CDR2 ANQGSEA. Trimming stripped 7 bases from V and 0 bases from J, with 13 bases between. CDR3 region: CSAQTRSSYNEQFF. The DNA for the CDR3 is TGCAGCGCCCAAACTAGATCCTCCTACAATGAGCAGTTCTTC.

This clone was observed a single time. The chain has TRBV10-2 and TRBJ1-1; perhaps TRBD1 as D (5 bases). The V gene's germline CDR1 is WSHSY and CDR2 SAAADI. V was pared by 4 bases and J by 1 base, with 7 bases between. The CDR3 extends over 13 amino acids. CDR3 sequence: CASSATGNTEAFF. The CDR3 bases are TGCGCCAGCAGTGCCACAGGGAACACTGAAGCTTTCTTT.

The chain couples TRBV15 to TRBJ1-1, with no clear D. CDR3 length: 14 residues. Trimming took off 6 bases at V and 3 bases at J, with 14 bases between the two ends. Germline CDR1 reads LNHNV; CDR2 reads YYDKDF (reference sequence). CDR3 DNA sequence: TGTGCCACCAGGAGACAAAGAGGGCACACTGAAGCTTTCTTT. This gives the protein CATRRQRGHTEAFF.

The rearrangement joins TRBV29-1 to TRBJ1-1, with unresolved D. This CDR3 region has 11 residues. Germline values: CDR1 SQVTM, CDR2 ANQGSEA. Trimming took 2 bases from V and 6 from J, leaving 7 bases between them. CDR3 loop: CSVEMVAEAFF. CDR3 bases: TGCAGCGTTGAAATGGTAGCTGAAGCTTTCTTT.

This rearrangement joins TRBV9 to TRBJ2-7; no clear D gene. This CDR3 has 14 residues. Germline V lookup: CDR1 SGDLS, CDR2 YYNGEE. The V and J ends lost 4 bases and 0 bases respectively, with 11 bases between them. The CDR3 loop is CASSPRLLSYEQYF. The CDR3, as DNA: TGTGCCAGCAGCCCGCGTCTGCTCTCCTACGAGCAGTACTTC.

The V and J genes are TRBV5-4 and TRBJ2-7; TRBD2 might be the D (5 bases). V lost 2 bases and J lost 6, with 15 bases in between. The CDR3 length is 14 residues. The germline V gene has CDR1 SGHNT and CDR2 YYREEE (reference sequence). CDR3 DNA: TGTGCCAGCAGCTTACGGGGATCCTCCCTCGAGCAGTACTTC. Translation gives CASSLRGSSLEQYF.

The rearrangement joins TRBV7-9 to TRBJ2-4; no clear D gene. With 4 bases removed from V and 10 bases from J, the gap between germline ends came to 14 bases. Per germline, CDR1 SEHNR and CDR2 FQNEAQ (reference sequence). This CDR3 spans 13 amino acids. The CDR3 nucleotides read TGTGCCAGCAGCTCCAGCGTCCGAAGAATTCAGTACTTC. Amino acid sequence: CASSSSVRRIQYF.